These 10 T cell receptor beta chains were all obtained from the same sample, sequenced in a study of blood T cell repertoires in COVID-19. Generated by immunoSEQ multiplex PCR, the TCRdb table keeps only in-frame clones and is missing some. The sample has roughly 34,000 clones, about 80% seen once; the top ten hold roughly 29%. The sample taken for sequencing was peripheral blood. These receptors all come from a man aged 80 or over with acute or convalescent COVID-19.

The chain recombines TRBV6-2 or TRBV6-3 with TRBJ1-2; D may be TRBD1 (6 bases). CDR3 length equals 16 residues. The V gene lost 2 bases and the J gene lost 4 bases, with 17 bases spanning the gap. Germline V gene data show CDR1 as MNHEY and CDR2 as SVGEGT. CDR3 bases: TGTGCCAGCAGTTACCGCGGGGGGGCACCCCGCTATGGCTACACCTTC. Protein sequence: CASSYRGGAPRYGYTF.

The rearrangement links TRBV10-3 to TRBJ2-7, with a tentative D call TRBD1 (5 bases). The germline gives CDR1 ENHRY, CDR2 SYGVKD. Between the trimmed V and J ends, which lost 8 bases and 3 bases, there was a span of 11 bases. The CDR3 runs 12 residues. CDR3: CAISQGYYEQYF. CDR3 in DNA: TGTGCCATCTCCCAGGGATACTACGAGCAGTACTTC.

This chain joins TRBV7-2 and TRBJ2-1; D is perhaps TRBD2 (5 bases). The CDR3 runs to 17 residues. Deletions cut 4 bases from V and 5 bases from J, with 21 bases between. Germline V lookup: CDR1 SGHTA, CDR2 FQGNSA. The CDR3, as DNA: TGTGCCAGCAGCTCCAGGATTGGAGAGGGATCTAACAATGAGCAGTTCTTC. Its translation: CASSSRIGEGSNNEQFF.

J is TRBJ2-7 and V is TRBV4-1; 7 bases are shared with TRBD1. V trimming: 5 bases; J trimming: 3 bases; junction bases outside the gene matches: 16. Germline V lookup: CDR1 MGHRA, CDR2 YSYEKL. The CDR3 has 17 residues. The CDR3 region has the DNA TGCGCCAGCAGCGATCCTACGACAGGGAGACATGTCTACGAGCAGTACTTC. It is translated as CASSDPTTGRHVYEQYF.

The chain carries TRBV10-3 and TRBJ2-7; 7 bases align to TRBD1. The CDR3 extends over 12 amino acids. The germline gives CDR1 ENHRY, CDR2 SYGVKD. The V and J ends lost 7 bases and 5 bases, in that order; junction bases with no gene match: 5. As DNA, the CDR3 is TGTGCCATCACCGACACAGGGGACGAGCAGTACTTC. Its protein product is CAITDTGDEQYF.

CDR3 sequence: CASQRGFDEQFF. CDR3 bases: TGTGCCAGCCAGCGGGGGTTCGATGAGCAGTTCTTC. The chain links TRBV28 to TRBJ2-1, with 8 bases lining up with TRBD2. Germline V CDR1 and CDR2: MDHEN, SYDVKM. The CDR3 totals 12 residues. J was trimmed by 8 bases and V by 8 bases; bases with no gene match: 5.

The chain couples TRBV4-1 to TRBJ2-5; TRBD1 is a possible D gene (8 bases). Trimming took off 4 bases at V and 5 bases at J, with 17 bases between the two ends. Germline V lookup: CDR1 MGHRA, CDR2 YSYEKL. This CDR3 is 15 amino acids long. CDR3 residues: CASSREQGEGETQYF. CDR3 bases: TGCGCCAGCAGCCGGGAACAGGGGGAGGGGGAGACCCAGTACTTC.

The chain recombines TRBV5-6 with TRBJ2-7; maybe TRBD1 (5 bases). V shed 1 base and J shed 7 bases, with 18 bases lying between them. This CDR3 comprises 15 residues. Germline V CDR1 and CDR2: SGHDT, YYEEEE. The CDR3 spells CASSLLLGQVQEQYF. Written as DNA, the CDR3 is TGTGCCAGCAGCTTGCTTCTGGGGCAAGTCCAAGAGCAGTACTTC.

The V and J genes are TRBV4-2 and TRBJ2-1; no firm D call. Germline assignment: CDR1 LGHNA and CDR2 YNFKEQ. This CDR3 is built from 15 residues. V lost 4 bases and J 7 bases, leaving 17 bases between the germline ends. The CDR3 DNA sequence: TGTGCCAGCAGCCTTAAGCTTTTTAGTTTAAATGAGCAGTTCTTC. It encodes CASSLKLFSLNEQFF.

The chain recombines TRBV19 with TRBJ2-1; 8 bases match TRBD1. This CDR3 region has 16 residues. Trimming cost V 7 bases and J 7 bases; bases outside gene matches: 15. Germline CDR1 reads LNHDA; CDR2 reads SQIVND (reference sequence). The CDR3 DNA is TGTGCCAGTAAGTTGACAGGACAGGGAGTTATAAATGAGCAGTTCTTC. Its translation is CASKLTGQGVINEQFF.